Listed below are T cell receptor beta chains from one sample, sequenced in a study of cytomegalovirus exposure and HLA in healthy donors. The method was immunoSEQ multiplex PCR; TCRdb's version includes in-frame clones alone and lacks a portion of them. The sample lists more than 60,000 clones, approximately 80% occurring once. The material sequenced was PBMCs. All receptors derive from a young man in good health and CMV-seronegative. Both conserved end residues are part of each CDR3. Each record gives: CDR3 DNA, CDR3 protein, D gene, J gene, clone size, V gene. D genes are given only for firm matches. The size of a clone is reported for some rows only, either as once, few or many, or as a class for expanded clones.

DNA: TGTGCCACCTCTCCAGGGTGGGGAAAGGGCTCCTATAATTCACCCCTCCACTTT
CDR3: CATSPGWGKGSYNSPLHF
D: NA
J: TRBJ1-6
size: few
V: TRBV28

DNA: TGTGCCAGCAGGCCGGGGGGGGCCTACGAGCAGTACTTC
CDR3: CASRPGGAYEQYF
D: TRBD2
J: TRBJ2-7
size: once
V: TRBV6-5

DNA: TGTGCCAGCAGCTGGGGACAGCCTAATGAAAAACTGTTTTTT
CDR3: CASSWGQPNEKLFF
D: TRBD1
J: TRBJ1-4
size: NA
V: TRBV5-4

DNA: TGTGCCAGCAGTTTCGATTCGAGCTCCTACAATGAGCAGTTCTTC
CDR3: CASSFDSSSYNEQFF
D: NA
J: TRBJ2-1
size: NA
V: TRBV6-4

DNA: TGCGCCAGCAAGATCCGGGACTCTTACAATGAGCAGTTCTTC
CDR3: CASKIRDSYNEQFF
D: NA
J: TRBJ2-1
size: NA
V: TRBV5-1

DNA: TGTGCCAGCAGCCCAGGGGATCTCCCTAGCACAGATACGCAGTATTTT
CDR3: CASSPGDLPSTDTQYF
D: NA
J: TRBJ2-3
size: NA
V: TRBV13

DNA: TGTGCCAGCAGTCGAGGTATGGGCACAGATACGCAGTATTTT
CDR3: CASSRGMGTDTQYF
D: NA
J: TRBJ2-3
size: NA
V: TRBV6-1

DNA: TGTGCCAGCAGTCCGACAGGGGTGAAGACCCAGTACTTC
CDR3: CASSPTGVKTQYF
D: TRBD1
J: TRBJ2-5
size: NA
V: TRBV2

DNA: TGCGCCAGCAGCTTTTCGACAGGGCTTAACACTGAAGCTTTCTTT
CDR3: CASSFSTGLNTEAFF
D: TRBD1
J: TRBJ1-1
size: NA
V: TRBV5-1

DNA: TGCGCCAGCAGCTTGAAGGGACAGGGGAGCACTGAAGCTTTCTTT
CDR3: CASSLKGQGSTEAFF
D: TRBD1
J: TRBJ1-1
size: NA
V: TRBV5-1

DNA: TGTGCCAGCAGCTTAGTTAGGGCGTGGGGGCAGGGCAAATCCTACGAGCAGTACTTC
CDR3: CASSLVRAWGQGKSYEQYF
D: NA
J: TRBJ2-7
size: NA
V: TRBV11-2

DNA: TGTGCCAGCAGCGCGACTAGCGGGGGGGCGGGGGATACGCAGTATTTT
CDR3: CASSATSGGAGDTQYF
D: TRBD2
J: TRBJ2-3
size: NA
V: TRBV11-2

DNA: TGTGCCAGCAGTTTTAGCACCTCCTACAATGAGCAGTTCTTC
CDR3: CASSFSTSYNEQFF
D: NA
J: TRBJ2-1
size: NA
V: TRBV28

DNA: TGTGCCTGGAGTTCAGGGACAGGTCACTATGGCTACACCTTC
CDR3: CAWSSGTGHYGYTF
D: TRBD1
J: TRBJ1-2
size: NA
V: TRBV30

DNA: TGTGCCAGTTCCCGGAATCAGGGGGGAGATACGCAGTATTTT
CDR3: CASSRNQGGDTQYF
D: NA
J: TRBJ2-3
size: NA
V: TRBV19

DNA: TGTGCCAGCAGTGATGCCGTAGACACTGAAGCTTTCTTT
CDR3: CASSDAVDTEAFF
D: NA
J: TRBJ1-1
size: NA
V: TRBV6-1

DNA: TGTGCCAGTAGTATCCAGGGGGTCTACAATGAGCAGTTCTTC
CDR3: CASSIQGVYNEQFF
D: TRBD1
J: TRBJ2-1
size: few
V: TRBV19

DNA: TGTGCCAGCAGCACGACAGGACCCTCCTACGAGCAGTACTTC
CDR3: CASSTTGPSYEQYF
D: NA
J: TRBJ2-7
size: NA
V: TRBV7-8

DNA: TGTGCCAGCAGCTTTTGGAGGGTTCAAGAGACCCAGTACTTC
CDR3: CASSFWRVQETQYF
D: NA
J: TRBJ2-5
size: once
V: TRBV5-4

DNA: TGCGCCAGCAGCCCGACAGGATTTGGGAATTCACCCCTCCACTTT
CDR3: CASSPTGFGNSPLHF
D: NA
J: TRBJ1-6
size: once
V: TRBV5-1

DNA: TGCGCCAGCAGCTTGCAGGGTTTCAATGAGCAGTTCTTC
CDR3: CASSLQGFNEQFF
D: NA
J: TRBJ2-1
size: NA
V: TRBV5-1

DNA: TGTGCCATCAGTGAATCACGGACAGCGCAAGAGACCCAGTACTTC
CDR3: CAISESRTAQETQYF
D: NA
J: TRBJ2-5
size: NA
V: TRBV10-3

DNA: TGCGCCAGCAGCTTGGGACAGGGGAGCTCCTACGAGCAGTACTTC
CDR3: CASSLGQGSSYEQYF
D: TRBD1
J: TRBJ2-7
size: NA
V: TRBV5-1

DNA: TGTGCCAGTAACGGACAGAGCTCCTACAATGAGCAGTTCTTC
CDR3: CASNGQSSYNEQFF
D: NA
J: TRBJ2-1
size: NA
V: TRBV19

DNA: TGTGCCAGCAGCCAGGGGAGGGTCACCCTGGAGCAGTACTTC
CDR3: CASSQGRVTLEQYF
D: NA
J: TRBJ2-7
size: NA
V: TRBV11-2

DNA: TGTGCCAGTATAGGGGACAGTAGGACAGATACGCAGTATTTT
CDR3: CASIGDSRTDTQYF
D: TRBD1
J: TRBJ2-3
size: NA
V: TRBV6-1

DNA: TGTGCCAGCAGTTCCCTAATTGGGACAGGGGAGGAGGGAAAACTGTTTTTT
CDR3: CASSSLIGTGEEGKLFF
D: TRBD1
J: TRBJ1-4
size: NA
V: TRBV27

DNA: TGTGCCAGCAGCCCTGGACTAGCGGGGGGGGAAGAGCAGTTCTTC
CDR3: CASSPGLAGGEEQFF
D: TRBD2
J: TRBJ2-1
size: NA
V: TRBV11-2

DNA: TGTGCCAGCAGTATCGGGACAGGGCACACTGAAGCTTTCTTT
CDR3: CASSIGTGHTEAFF
D: TRBD1
J: TRBJ1-1
size: NA
V: TRBV28

DNA: TGCGCCAGCAGCTGGGGGGGGGAGACTGAAGCTTTCTTT
CDR3: CASSWGGETEAFF
D: NA
J: TRBJ1-1
size: NA
V: TRBV5-1

DNA: TGTGCCAGCAGCCTGGGACTAGCGGGGTTAAGCTCCTACAATGAGCAGTTCTTC
CDR3: CASSLGLAGLSSYNEQFF
D: TRBD2
J: TRBJ2-1
size: NA
V: TRBV7-2

DNA: TGTGCCAGCAGTGTCGGCAGACTGCTATCCTACGAGCAGTACTTC
CDR3: CASSVGRLLSYEQYF
D: NA
J: TRBJ2-7
size: NA
V: TRBV6-1

DNA: TGTGCCAGCAGTGAAGCGGGAGGGCCCACTGAAGCTTTCTTT
CDR3: CASSEAGGPTEAFF
D: NA
J: TRBJ1-1
size: NA
V: TRBV6-1

DNA: TGCGCCAGCAGCTCCGAGGGGGCCGGCTACGAGCAGTACTTC
CDR3: CASSSEGAGYEQYF
D: TRBD1
J: TRBJ2-7
size: once
V: TRBV5-1

DNA: TGTGCCAGCAGCTTACGTGGGGCCACTGAAGCTTTCTTT
CDR3: CASSLRGATEAFF
D: NA
J: TRBJ1-1
size: few
V: TRBV7-9

DNA: TGTGCCAGCAGTGTAGGGACAGGGAATGAAAAACTGTTTTTT
CDR3: CASSVGTGNEKLFF
D: TRBD1
J: TRBJ1-4
size: NA
V: TRBV6-5

DNA: TGCGCCAGCACGGTCCGGGGGAGCACAGATACGCAGTATTTT
CDR3: CASTVRGSTDTQYF
D: NA
J: TRBJ2-3
size: once
V: TRBV5-1

DNA: TGTGCCAGCAGCACCGGGACAGGACCTCAAGAGACCCAGTACTTC
CDR3: CASSTGTGPQETQYF
D: TRBD1
J: TRBJ2-5
size: NA
V: TRBV7-9

DNA: TGTGCCAGCAGCGTTGGGACAGGGAAATGGACAGATACGCAGTATTTT
CDR3: CASSVGTGKWTDTQYF
D: TRBD1
J: TRBJ2-3
size: NA
V: TRBV9

DNA: TGTGCCAGCAGTGACCGCCGACAGGGGTCTGGGGCCAACGTCCTGACTTTC
CDR3: CASSDRRQGSGANVLTF
D: TRBD1
J: TRBJ2-6
size: few
V: TRBV25-1

DNA: TGTGCCAGCAGCGTAGGTAGCCCCGGGGAGCTGTTTTTT
CDR3: CASSVGSPGELFF
D: NA
J: TRBJ2-2
size: NA
V: TRBV11-3

DNA: TGTGCCATCGCTAAAACAGGTTTGGCTAACTATGGCTACACCTTC
CDR3: CAIAKTGLANYGYTF
D: NA
J: TRBJ1-2
size: NA
V: TRBV10-3

DNA: TGTGCCAGCAGCTTAGGTGGGGAGATAAATTCACCCCTCCACTTT
CDR3: CASSLGGEINSPLHF
D: NA
J: TRBJ1-6
size: NA
V: TRBV11-2

DNA: TGCGCCAGCAGTGAGAAGTGGACAGGGGGTTATTATGGCTACACCTTC
CDR3: CASSEKWTGGYYGYTF
D: TRBD1
J: TRBJ1-2
size: once
V: TRBV10-2

DNA: TGTGCCAGCAGTGATATAACAGTGTCGGAGACCCAGTACTTC
CDR3: CASSDITVSETQYF
D: NA
J: TRBJ2-5
size: NA
V: TRBV25-1

DNA: TGTGCCAGCAGCGCGAGCCTACAGGGGATGGGGAACTATGGCTACACCTTC
CDR3: CASSASLQGMGNYGYTF
D: TRBD1
J: TRBJ1-2
size: NA
V: TRBV9

DNA: TGCGCCAGCAGCTTGTCCGGACAGGGCGATTACACAGATACGCAGTATTTT
CDR3: CASSLSGQGDYTDTQYF
D: TRBD1
J: TRBJ2-3
size: NA
V: TRBV5-1

DNA: TGCGCCAGCAGCCCAGGACAGGGACGAACCGGGGAGCTGTTTTTT
CDR3: CASSPGQGRTGELFF
D: TRBD1
J: TRBJ2-2
size: once
V: TRBV4-3

DNA: TGTGCCAGCAGTTTTATGGCACGAAGAGGAGATACGCAGTATTTT
CDR3: CASSFMARRGDTQYF
D: NA
J: TRBJ2-3
size: NA
V: TRBV27

DNA: TGCGCCAGCAGTCGGGGGGCTAGCGGGGGGGCGACCACCGGGGAGCTGTTTTTT
CDR3: CASSRGASGGATTGELFF
D: TRBD2
J: TRBJ2-2
size: NA
V: TRBV4-1